This entry lists 19 T cell receptor beta chains sequenced from one sample in a study of memory CD8 T cells in hepatitis C reinfection. Sample time point: pre-reinfection, 55 to 20 weeks before reinfection detection. The sorted cells went straight to TCR sequencing with no prior in vitro expansion. Profiling relied on immunoSEQ multiplex PCR, and the TCRdb table lists in-frame clones only, not all of them. Of more than 45,000 clones listed, 85% to 90% are singletons. Sequenced input: naive CD8+ T cells sorted from blood. The receptor set was obtained from a man aged 18 to 29 with hepatitis C virus infection.

The CDR3 coding sequence is TGTGCCAGCAGCTTGGGGGCGGGACAGGCCACAGATACGCAGTATTTT. This codes for CASSLGAGQATDTQYF. This chain links TRBV5-6 with TRBJ2-3; 8 bases are a match to TRBD1. This CDR3 is built from 16 residues. V shed 0 bases, J shed 2 bases, and the junction held 5 bases outside the gene matches. The germline CDR1 and CDR2 sequences are SGHDT and YYEEEE. Full variable domain (remainder filled in from reference TRBV5-6 and TRBJ2-3): DAGVTQSPTHLIKTRGQQVTLRCSPKSGHDTVSWYQQALGQGPQFIFQYYEEEERQRGNFPDRFSGHQFPNYSSELNVNALLLGDSALYLCASSLGAGQATDTQYFGPGTRLTVL.

As concerns this clone: Mismatch with germline at one junction end may stem from a read error. The V gene is TRBV4-1, the J gene TRBJ2-1; no clear D. Germline CDR1 reads MGHRA; CDR2 reads YSYEKL. The CDR3 totals 11 residues. The chain's CDR3 is CASSQEEASLF. CDR3 sequence (DNA): TGCGCCAGCAGCCAAGAAGAAGCTTCTCTCTTC.

This clone was seen more than once but under ten times. The chain employs TRBV28 and TRBJ1-1; D remains unclear. CDR3 size: 11 residues. The germline V gene has CDR1 MDHEN and CDR2 SYDVKM. The V end was cut by 2 bases, the J end by 5 bases, with 3 bases between. The CDR3 here is CASSLATEAFF. The CDR3 DNA sequence: TGTGCCAGCAGTTTAGCGACTGAAGCTTTCTTT. Based on the CDR3 plus reference TRBV28 and TRBJ1-1, the full variable domain is DVKVTQSSRYLVKRTGEKVFLECVQDMDHENMFWYRQDPGLGLRLIYFSYDVKMKEKGDIPEGYSVSREKKERFSLILESASTNQTSMYLCASSLATEAFFGQGTRLTVV.

The chain recombines TRBV7-2 with TRBJ2-5; TRBD2 matches at 9 bases. The CDR3 is 16 residues long. CDR1 SGHTA and CDR2 FQGNSA come from the germline V gene. The ends lost 2 bases at V and 4 bases at J; junction bases unmatched: 8. The CDR3 DNA is TGTGCCAGCAGCTTAACGCGCGGGGGGGCCTCAGAGACCCAGTACTTC. Its protein product is CASSLTRGGASETQYF. The whole variable domain, filled in from reference TRBV7-2 and TRBJ2-5, reads GAGVSQSPSNKVTEKGKDVELRCDPISGHTALYWYRQSLGQGLEFLIYFQGNSAPDKSGLPSDRFSAERTGGSVSTLTIQRTQQEDSAVYLCASSLTRGGASETQYFGPGTRLLVL.

This chain uses TRBV29-1 with TRBJ1-3; TRBD1 is a possible D gene (5 bases). The length of the CDR3 is 13 residues. Per germline, CDR1 SQVTM and CDR2 ANQGSEA. Trimming left V 4 bases short and J 5 bases short, with 12 bases between. The DNA of the CDR3 is TGCAGCGTTGTAGGGGATGCGAGAAACACCATATATTTT. Amino acids: CSVVGDARNTIYF.

The gene calls are TRBV5-8 and TRBJ2-7, with D possibly matching TRBD1 (6 bases). The CDR3 sequence is 14 residues long. Germline V gene data show CDR1 as SGHTS and CDR2 as YDEGEE. V lost 4 bases, J lost 2 bases, and 13 bases lay in between. CDR3 sequence (DNA): TGTGCCAGCAGCCACCTGACAGGAACCTACGAGCAGTACGTC. This encodes CASSHLTGTYEQYV.

The chain has TRBV21-1 and TRBJ1-5; the listed D gene, TRBD1, was not tested against the DNA. TRBV21-1 is marked as a pseudogene. The CDR3 spans 14 residues. Here the CDR3 reads CASSWAGLNQPQHF. The CDR3 region has the DNA TGTGCCAGCAGCTGGGCAGGGCTCAATCAGCCCCAGCATTTT.

This chain uses TRBV11-2 with TRBJ2-1; D is uncertain. V shed 5 bases and J shed 4 bases, with 24 bases lying between them. The germline V gene encodes CDR1 SGHAT and CDR2 FQNNGV. The CDR3 loop spans 18 amino acids. The CDR3, as DNA: TGTGCCAGCAGCACATCGGGTCGCACTACCCTGGGTTACAATGAGCAGTTCTTC. Translated: CASSTSGRTTLGYNEQFF.

The genes are TRBV6-5 and TRBJ2-1; possible D gene TRBD2, 5 bases. V was clipped by 2 bases and J by 9 bases, with 11 bases between them. The CDR3 sequence is 13 residues long. The germline gives CDR1 MNHEY, CDR2 SVGAGI. Here the CDR3 reads CASSYGLASEQFF. The CDR3 coding sequence is TGTGCCAGCAGTTACGGGCTAGCCAGTGAGCAGTTCTTC.

The chain uses TRBV28 and TRBJ1-6, with 8 bases identical to TRBD1. Germline V gene lookup returns CDR1 MDHEN and CDR2 SYDVKM. There are 14 residues in the CDR3. The V and J ends lost 5 bases and 11 bases, in that order; junction bases with no gene match: 8. CDR3 nucleotide sequence: TGTGCCAGCAGTACCCGACAGGGGTTTCCACCCCTCCACTTT. It specifies CASSTRQGFPPLHF.

V gene TRBV15 combines with J gene TRBJ2-1; maybe TRBD2 (6 bases). Germline V gene data show CDR1 as LNHNV and CDR2 as YYDKDF (reference sequence). The length of the CDR3 is 15 residues. Between the trimmed V and J ends, which lost 4 bases and 3 bases, there was a span of 13 bases. CDR3 region: CATSKPGVLYNEQFF. CDR3 nucleotides: TGTGCCACCAGCAAACCGGGGGTCCTCTACAATGAGCAGTTCTTC.

Points on this clone: The same CDR3 is also encoded by other DNA sequences in this sample. The chain joins TRBV27 to TRBJ1-5; perhaps TRBD1 as D (5 bases). This CDR3 region has 18 residues. The V and J ends lost 1 base and 7 bases respectively, with 23 bases between them. Looked up from germline, CDR1 is MNHEY and CDR2 is SMNVEV (reference sequence). The CDR3 DNA reads as TGTGCCAGCAGTTTATTGGGCCCTCAGGGCCTAAGTGGCCAGCCCCAGCATTTT. It encodes CASSLLGPQGLSGQPQHF.

This sequence joins TRBV6-5 and TRBJ2-1; D might be TRBD2 (7 bases). The CDR3 consists of 15 residues. Germline CDR1 MNHEY, CDR2 SVGAGI. Trimming shortened V by 6 bases and J by 2 bases, and 14 bases separated the two germline ends. The CDR3 sequence is CASREAGAAYNEQFF. The CDR3 nucleotides read TGTGCCAGCAGGGAGGCGGGGGCGGCCTACAATGAGCAGTTCTTC.

This chain links TRBV21-1 with TRBJ2-7; TRBD2, the table's D call, was not compared with the DNA. TRBV21-1 is reported as a pseudogene. The CDR3 spans 23 residues. The CDR3 DNA sequence: TGTGCCACTACCCGGGACAGGGGGACTTATAACCCTAAGAATAGCGGGAGGGCCTACGAGCAGTACTTC. Translating it yields CATTRDRGTYNPKNSGRAYEQYF.

The chain recombines TRBV5-4 with TRBJ2-5; TRBD1 agrees at 7 bases. The germline CDR1 and CDR2 sequences are SGHNT and YYREEE (reference sequence). The CDR3 has 15 amino acids. V dropped 4 bases and J dropped 4; count of bases not matched to a gene: 10. CDR3 in DNA: TGTGCCAGCAGCCCAGTCGACAGGGTGACAGAGACCCAGTACTTC. It encodes CASSPVDRVTETQYF.

The chain combines TRBV19 with TRBJ2-7, with TRBD1 identical over 8 bases. The CDR3 totals 16 residues. Germline V CDR1 and CDR2: LNHDA, SQIVND (reference sequence). After removal of 4 bases from V and 3 bases from J, the junction contained 11 bases not matched to a gene. The CDR3 spells CASSTGMGTGIYEQYF. The CDR3, as DNA: TGTGCCAGTAGTACGGGGATGGGGACAGGAATCTACGAGCAGTACTTC.

This chain joins TRBV7-8 and TRBJ2-1; maybe TRBD1 (5 bases). With 2 bases removed from V and 3 bases from J, the gap between germline ends came to 20 bases. The CDR3 is 18 residues long. CDR1 and CDR2 (germline): SGHVS, FQNEAQ. CDR3 in amino acids: CASSLKALDSRLYNEQFF. The CDR3 DNA reads as TGTGCCAGCAGCTTAAAGGCCCTTGACAGCCGACTCTACAATGAGCAGTTCTTC.

This clone was observed a handful of times. This sequence joins TRBV10-2 and TRBJ1-1; TRBD1 might be the D (5 bases). V was cut by 3 bases and J by 4 bases, with 12 bases left in between. This CDR3 spans 14 amino acids. Germline CDR1 and CDR2: WSHSY and SAAADI. CDR3 protein: CASSESKGVTEAFF. DNA of the CDR3: TGCGCCAGCAGTGAATCAAAAGGGGTCACTGAAGCTTTCTTT.

The chain uses TRBV6-1 and TRBJ2-5; 14 bases are shared with TRBD2. The CDR3 loop spans 17 amino acids. CDR1 and CDR2 from the germline V gene are MNHNS and SASEGT. Germline trimming cut 2 bases from V and 4 bases from J; bases unmatched to any gene: 6. The CDR3 DNA reads TGTGCCAGCAGTGAATCCCGACTAGCGGGGGGGCCAGAGACCCAGTACTTC. It is translated as CASSESRLAGGPETQYF.